This T cell receptor beta chain was sequenced for a study of memory CD4+ T cells and cytomegalovirus serostatus. Study as a whole: This sample comes from healthy Belgian adults, fewer than ten CMV seropositive, about 25 seronegative.

Profiled with immunoSEQ multiplex PCR; TCRdb holds only in-frame clones, not every one. Of 50,000 to 65,000 clones listed, roughly 77% are singletons. This clone was recorded a few times. Trimming took 9 bases from V and 0 from J, leaving 11 bases between them. Germline assignment: CDR1 SNHLY and CDR2 FYNNEI. This CDR3 comprises 13 residues. The sort gate was single viable CD3+CD4+CD8-CD45RO+ cells for memory CD4+ T cells. The chain links TRBV2 to TRBJ1-2, with D hard to call. Input material: memory CD4+ T cells from blood. The receptor's source is an adult in good health and CMV-seropositive. CDR3 DNA: TGTGCCAGGCCCAGAGGTACTAACTATGGCTACACCTTC. Its translation is CARPRGTNYGYTF.